Shown below are 22 T cell receptor beta chains from a single sample sequenced in a study of technical replicates of blood from four donors. Sequencing was performed with immunoSEQ multiplex PCR; in TCRdb, only in-frame clones are kept and a portion is missing. The profile shows under 80,000 clones, 75% to 95% of them singletons. Sequenced input: T cells isolated from PBMCs. These TCRs come from a human donor in good health. Some clones in this sample may be carry-over from other donors' samples.

J is TRBJ2-5 and V is TRBV28; tentatively, D is TRBD2 (5 bases). CDR3 length equals 14 residues. V gave up 3 bases and J gave up 5 bases, with 13 bases separating them. Looked up from germline, CDR1 is MDHEN and CDR2 is SYDVKM. For the CDR3, the DNA is TGTGCCAGCAGTTTTGGAGATAGGAGGGAGACCCAGTACTTC. This sequence encodes CASSFGDRRETQYF.

V usage is TRBV2 and J usage is TRBJ2-1, with TRBD1 as a possible D gene (5 bases). This CDR3 is built from 15 residues. Trimming took off 6 bases at V and 0 bases at J, with 12 bases between the two ends. Germline lookup yields CDR1 SNHLY and CDR2 FYNNEI. The CDR3 is CASSQGSVSYNEQFF. CDR3 DNA sequence: TGTGCCAGCAGCCAGGGTTCTGTCTCCTACAATGAGCAGTTCTTC.

The V call is TRBV7-3, the J call TRBJ2-1, with 11 bases lining up with TRBD2. With V trimmed by 6 bases and J by 6 bases, 13 bases remained unmatched. Germline lookup yields CDR1 SGHTA and CDR2 FQGTGA. This CDR3 spans 17 amino acids. For the CDR3, the DNA is TGTGCCAGCAGTGACTCCATTAGCGGGAGGGTAGGCAATGAGCAGTTCTTC. Its protein is CASSDSISGRVGNEQFF.

The CDR3 nucleotides read TGCAGCGTTGAGGATTCGGCGGCCCCCTACAATGAGCAGTTCTTC. It encodes CSVEDSAAPYNEQFF. The chain links TRBV29-1 to TRBJ2-1; the D is unclear. CDR3 size: 15 residues. Trimming removed 3 bases from V and 2 bases from J, with 14 bases in between. Germline lookup yields CDR1 SQVTM and CDR2 ANQGSEA.

J is TRBJ1-4 and V is TRBV19; 9 nucleotides align to TRBD1. The V and J ends lost 5 bases and 0 bases, in that order; junction bases with no gene match: 7. There are 17 residues in the CDR3. Germline V gene sequence: CDR1 LNHDA, CDR2 SQIVND (reference sequence). The CDR3 region is CASSGWDREATNEKLFF. In DNA, the CDR3 is TGTGCCAGTAGTGGATGGGACAGGGAGGCAACTAATGAAAAACTGTTTTTT.

This clone was observed a single time. The junction departs from the called germline gene at one end, perhaps through a read error. The rearrangement joins TRBV6-5 to TRBJ1-2; 9 bases match TRBD1. CDR3 length equals 13 residues. Germline CDR1 reads MNHEY; CDR2 reads SVGAGI. In nucleotides, the CDR3 is TGTGCCACCGCGACCGGGACAGGGAAGTATAGGCATTTC. Its protein is CATATGTGKYRHF.

This chain links TRBV4-2 with TRBJ2-1; D possibly corresponds to TRBD1 (5 bases). This CDR3 comprises 16 residues. Germline CDR1 reads LGHNA; CDR2 reads YNFKEQ. V lost 6 bases, J lost 3 bases, and 18 bases lay in between. The DNA for the CDR3 is TGTGCCAGCAGTACCTACGTTGGGGCTAGCTACAATGAGCAGTTCTTC. It encodes CASSTYVGASYNEQFF.

The chain employs TRBV9 and TRBJ2-2; 11 bases map to TRBD2. Trimming at V came to 4 bases and at J to 7 bases, leaving 9 bases not matched to a gene. The CDR3 is 16 residues long. Germline CDR1 is SGDLS and CDR2 is YYNGEE. The CDR3 region has the DNA TGTGCCAGCAGCCCTTATAGCGGGAGGGCCGGCGGGGAGCTGTTTTTT. Its translation is CASSPYSGRAGGELFF.

V is TRBV5-8 and J is TRBJ1-1; 7 bases match TRBD1. The CDR3 sequence is 15 residues long. Germline CDR1 reads SGHTS; CDR2 reads YDEGEE. V shed 4 bases, J shed 7 bases, and the junction held 13 bases outside the gene matches. CDR3 residues: CASSPDRTQQNEAFF. The CDR3 DNA reads as TGTGCCAGCAGCCCGGACAGGACCCAACAAAATGAAGCTTTCTTT.

J is TRBJ2-7 and V is TRBV5-4; 7 bases line up with TRBD1. V was pared by 3 bases and J by 9 bases, with 12 bases of the junction left unmatched. The CDR3 is made up of 14 amino acids. Germline CDR1 and CDR2: SGHNT and YYREEE (reference sequence). CDR3 nucleotides: TGTGCCAGCAGCTCTCCGGGACAGAGAGGCGGGCAGTACTTC. Encoded protein: CASSSPGQRGGQYF. Full variable domain (outside the CDR3, taken from reference TRBV5-4 and TRBJ2-7): ETGVTQSPTHLIKTRGQQVTLRCSSQSGHNTVSWYQQALGQGPQFIFQYYREEENGRGNFPPRFSGLQFPNYSSELNVNALELDDSALYLCASSSPGQRGGQYFGPGTRLTVT.

The chain uses TRBV5-4 and TRBJ2-1, with 7 bases matching TRBD1. In germline, CDR1 is SGHNT, CDR2 YYREEE (reference sequence). Trimming at V came to 6 bases and at J to 10 bases, leaving 7 bases not matched to a gene. This CDR3 has 12 residues. The CDR3 sequence: CASISGGGEQFF. In nucleotides, the CDR3 is TGTGCCAGCATTTCAGGGGGTGGGGAGCAGTTCTTC.

The rearrangement links TRBV9 to TRBJ1-3, with D perhaps matching TRBD1 (6 bases). Germline lookup yields CDR1 SGDLS and CDR2 YYNGEE. The V end was cut by 3 bases, the J end by 3 bases, with 13 bases between. The CDR3 contains 15 residues. The CDR3 coding sequence is TGTGCCAGCAGCGACCAAACAGGGTTTGGAAACACCATATATTTT. It yields the protein CASSDQTGFGNTIYF. Supplemented by reference TRBV9 and TRBJ1-3, the full variable domain reads DSGVTQTPKHLITATGQRVTLRCSPRSGDLSVYWYQQSLDQGLQFLIQYYNGEERAKGNILERFSAQQFPDLHSELNLSSLELGDSALYFCASSDQTGFGNTIYFGEGSWLTVV.

This clone has just one count. The rearrangement uses TRBV14 and TRBJ2-7; TRBD1 might be the D (6 bases). Trimming stripped 1 base from V and 4 bases from J, with 14 bases between. Germline V gene lookup returns CDR1 SGHDN and CDR2 FVKESK. CDR3 length equals 15 residues. DNA of the CDR3: TGTGCCAGCAGCCAAGTAGGGACATCTAATTACGAGCAGTACTTC. It codes for CASSQVGTSNYEQYF.

This chain joins TRBV19 and TRBJ1-1; 7 nucleotides line up with TRBD1. From germline, CDR1 is LNHDA and CDR2 SQIVND (reference sequence). The CDR3 consists of 19 residues. Trimming at V came to 5 bases and at J to 0 bases, leaving 18 bases not matched to a gene. CDR3 sequence reads: CASSLYPNQGQILNTEAFF. CDR3 coding DNA: TGTGCCAGTAGTTTATATCCTAACCAGGGACAGATTCTGAACACTGAAGCTTTCTTT.

CDR3 bases: TGCGCCAGCTTCAGGGAACCGTTCTTC. It translates to CASFREPFF. This chain uses TRBV10-1 with TRBJ2-1; maybe TRBD1 (5 bases). The CDR3 is 9 amino acids. Trimming stripped 8 bases from V and 15 bases from J, with 11 bases between. Germline CDR1 reads WNHNN; CDR2 reads SYGVQD (reference sequence).

The genes are TRBV5-4 and TRBJ1-2, with D possibly matching TRBD1 (6 bases). V shed 3 bases and J shed 4 bases, with 16 bases lying between them. Per the germline V gene, CDR1 is SGHNT and CDR2 is YYREEE (reference sequence). The CDR3 is 15 residues long. The CDR3 reads CASSYAQGNRYGYTF. The CDR3 DNA sequence: TGTGCCAGCAGCTATGCCCAGGGGAATCGCTATGGCTACACCTTC.

V is TRBV27 and J is TRBJ2-7; weak D call: TRBD2 (6 bases). V lost 4 bases and J 4 bases, leaving 14 bases between the germline ends. Germline V CDR1 and CDR2: MNHEY, SMNVEV (reference sequence). CDR3 length: 14 residues. The CDR3 sequence is CASSSYGGGYEQYF. CDR3 nucleotides: TGTGCCAGCAGTTCCTACGGGGGAGGATACGAGCAGTACTTC.

The chain carries TRBV4-1 and TRBJ2-7; D gene ambiguous. Trimming removed 1 base at V and 2 bases at J, with 12 bases between. The germline V gene encodes CDR1 MGHRA and CDR2 YSYEKL. This CDR3 spans 15 amino acids. The CDR3 reads CASSQGATRTYEQYF. The CDR3 DNA follows: TGCGCCAGCAGCCAAGGGGCGACAAGAACCTACGAGCAGTACTTC.

This rearrangement joins TRBV7-2 to TRBJ2-1; the D gene is possibly TRBD2 (6 bases). CDR1 and CDR2 from the germline V gene are SGHTA and FQGNSA. Deletions cut 5 bases from V and 10 bases from J, with 18 bases between. The CDR3 spans 14 residues. CDR3 loop: CASSPPGARREQFF. CDR3 nucleotides: TGTGCCAGCAGCCCTCCGGGAGCCAGGCGAGAGCAGTTCTTC.

This chain joins TRBV6-5 and TRBJ2-7, with 7 positions matching TRBD1. Germline CDR1 is MNHEY and CDR2 is SVGAGI. The junction had 4 bases not matched to a gene; V was cut back by 0 bases and J by 5 bases. The CDR3 totals 14 residues. This CDR3 reads CASSYSAGGHEQYF. The CDR3 region has the DNA TGTGCCAGCAGTTACTCGGCAGGGGGTCACGAGCAGTACTTC.

The V gene is TRBV30, the J gene TRBJ2-5; D is perhaps TRBD1 (5 bases). CDR3 length: 15 residues. The germline V gene encodes CDR1 GTSNPN and CDR2 SVGIG (reference sequence). Trimming shortened V by 0 bases and J by 1 base, and 12 bases separated the two germline ends. CDR3 protein: CAWSVGAGIQETQYF. The CDR3 DNA follows: TGTGCCTGGAGTGTAGGGGCAGGGATCCAAGAGACCCAGTACTTC.

This CDR3 reads CASSLSLSLKADTQYF. CDR3 sequence (DNA): TGTGCCAGCAGCTTATCTCTATCGCTTAAAGCAGATACGCAGTATTTT. This chain uses TRBV13 with TRBJ2-3; D is unresolved. The ends were cut back, 2 bases at V and 4 bases at J, with 16 bases in the middle. The CDR3 runs to 16 residues. Germline V lookup: CDR1 PRHDT, CDR2 FYEKMQ (reference sequence).